Described below is a single T cell receptor beta chain sequence and its context. Its antigen is currently not known. No quality values exist for individual bases; no much larger clone is one base distant. Using the deep immunoSEQ assay, TCR CDR3 regions were amplified from genomic DNA by multiplex PCR. Genomic DNA extracted from each cell subset was distributed evenly over all wells of several immunoSEQ 96-well plates, and each plate served as one replicate. Each replicate PCR for sorted subsets received approximately 220 ng genomic DNA, equal to roughly 30,000 T cell genomes. The purified libraries were quantified using a Qubit 3.0 fluorometer, sized with a Bioanalyzer 2100, and then quantified again using the KAPA Library Quantification kit. Every immunoSEQ 96-well plate was sequenced on a dedicated single-read 150-cycle Illumina NextSeq 550 flow cell. The source study handled its data this way. Because the immunoSEQ output held only junctional sequences and lacked quality scores, the filtering could not match the filtering applied to full-length reads. To assign V/J genes and CDR3, sequences were annotated using PyIR, a Python wrapper for IgBLAST v1.9, with IMGT germline references. Reads were removed for weak V/J assignments (E-value above 1e-6), missing CDR3, stop codons, out-of-frame junctions, or ambiguous translated residues. A V3J clonotype was defined by an identical inferred V gene, J gene, and CDR3 amino acid sequence. Percentage overlap between repertoires was calculated by dividing the number of shared unique clonotypes by the size of the smaller repertoire. Repertoire richness was assessed with RTK rarefaction, the Chao1 estimator, and Recon v2.1 estimates of unobserved clonotypes. OLGA was used to compute generation probabilities for all TCRbeta clonotypes that the gDNA method yielded from a few donors. TCRdb carries this immuneACCESS record with in-frame sequences only. Its versions omit some clonotypes, under half of them owing to an unresolved V gene in the studies checked, with the rest unexplained. D and trimming come from the DNA, and the V and J calls and clone size come from that table. In all, the sample holds roughly 2,500,000 clones, and 80% to 95% of those were seen once. The ten top clones hold about 0.38% of the sample.

This record belongs to a study of shared clonotypes between healthy human individuals (dated by TCRdb to the early 2020s). About the study as a whole: The cohort comprised a couple of women and a few men aged 18 to 49 years. Per donor, three plates each were used for CD4 naive and CD4 memory, two for CD8 naive, and one for CD8 memory. To estimate repertoire size and how much clonotypes are shared between individuals, the study performed deep sequencing of blood TCR repertoires from about 5 healthy adults. To increase sequencing depth and limit assay-specific biases, different laboratories used diverse techniques to prepare libraries and sequence TCR repertoires. Between about 0.9 and 10 billion PBMCs per donor were obtained by leukapheresis. What the research found in general, with its limitations: Because the study included a small number of donors, the genetic and exposure-history diversity represented was limited. Even with the large sequencing depth, rarefaction of the sorted-subset datasets indicated that sequencing was incomplete. Pairwise subsampling indicated that sequencing depth was expected to affect the degree of clonotype sharing among donors. Only blood was sampled, and tissue TCR repertoires likely differ from those in blood. Compared with non-shared clonotypes, the clonotypes found in all four sorted-subset donors had higher generation probabilities. Across a handful of donors, approximately 5% of naive CD4, roughly 3.4% of naive CD8, 2% to 2.5% of memory CD4, and approximately 0.4% of memory CD8 clonotypes were shared. Larger estimated clonotype richness was generally found for naive subsets than for memory subsets.

The donors were healthy, HIV-negative adults who had no recently reported acute infections or vaccinations. All donors were Caucasian adults living in Nashville, Tennessee, USA. CD4+ T cells were enriched by magnetic negative selection; naive cells were then positively selected on CD45RA, and the negative fraction formed the memory subset. Blood was collected by leukapheresis, and PBMCs were isolated by Ficoll-Histopaque density gradient centrifugation and then cryopreserved in liquid nitrogen vapor phase. Analytical flow cytometry was used to check the purity and quantity of each magnetically sorted T cell population. From each sorted fraction, genomic DNA was isolated and quantified by UV absorbance on a Nanodrop 2000c. From cysteine to phenylalanine, the CDR3 is 14 amino acids long. The DNA shown is the 42-base CDR3, in frame from base 1. The germline V gene provides CDR1 SGHTS and CDR2 YDEGEE. Between the V and J ends, shortened by 2 bases and 2 bases respectively, the junction contains 10 bases.

The receptor comes from a man aged 18 to 30 in good health. Some clones in this sample may be carry-over from other donors' samples. The sequenced sample consisted of naive CD4+ T cells from PBMCs. The cell subset or site label, as the study defines it: CD45RA+ positively selected. The sequence is built from TRBV5-8 and TRBJ1-2, with a weak D call of TRBD1 (6 bases match). The nucleotide sequence is TGTGCCAGCAGCTTTGGCAGGGGAAACTATGGCTACACCTTC. Its amino acids are CASSFGRGNYGYTF.